These 22 T cell receptor beta chains were sequenced from one sample in a study of blood T cell repertoires in COVID-19. Sequencing used immunoSEQ multiplex PCR; TCRdb keeps in-frame clones, though not all of them. The profile covers about 190,000 clones, with approximately 79% appearing a single time and less than 15% taken by the ten largest. What was sequenced was peripheral blood. The receptors derive from a man in his forties or fifties who had recovered from COVID-19.

The gene calls are TRBV10-3 and TRBJ2-1, with 9 nucleotides matching TRBD1. The CDR3 extends over 14 amino acids. With V trimmed by 3 bases and J by 5 bases, 2 bases remained unmatched. The germline gives CDR1 ENHRY, CDR2 SYGVKD. The CDR3 spells CAISEGTGNNEQFF. In DNA form, the CDR3 reads TGTGCCATCAGTGAAGGGACAGGGAACAATGAGCAGTTCTTC.

The chain combines TRBV4-3 with TRBJ2-1; 9 bases match TRBD2. The CDR3 totals 16 residues. V lost 0 bases and J lost 7; bases outside the gene matches: 7. Germline CDR1 is LGHNA and CDR2 is YSLEER. The CDR3 nucleotides read TGCGCCAGCAGCCAAGATGGCGGGAGGGCCTTTAATGAGCAGTTCTTC. This encodes CASSQDGGRAFNEQFF.

The chain couples TRBV5-1 to TRBJ1-6; no definite D call. The CDR3 runs 15 residues. Germline V CDR1 and CDR2: SGHRS, YFSETQ. Trimming stripped 3 bases from V and 9 bases from J, with 16 bases between. The CDR3 reads CASSSNAGGGSPLHF. The DNA of the CDR3 is TGCGCCAGCAGCTCCAACGCGGGAGGAGGTTCACCCCTCCACTTT.

The chain uses TRBV5-8 and TRBJ2-5; 7 nucleotides match TRBD1. The CDR3 sequence is 12 residues long. Germline CDR1 is SGHTS and CDR2 is YDEGEE. V was clipped by 8 bases and J by 3 bases; unmatched bases: 4. The chain's CDR3 is CARETGEETQYF. CDR3 in DNA: TGTGCCAGGGAAACAGGGGAAGAGACCCAGTACTTC.

V gene TRBV7-8 combines with J gene TRBJ2-7; 8 nucleotides match TRBD1. Germline V gene data show CDR1 as SGHVS and CDR2 as FQNEAQ. J lost 3 bases, V lost 5 bases, and 12 bases had no gene match. CDR3 size: 16 residues. This chain's CDR3 is CASSQRQGIFYYEQYF. Here the CDR3 DNA reads TGTGCCAGCAGCCAAAGACAGGGGATATTCTACTACGAGCAGTACTTC.

The chain has TRBV15 and TRBJ1-5; a weak D match, TRBD1 (5 bases). Trimming shortened V by 0 bases and J by 6 bases, and 12 bases separated the two germline ends. The CDR3 contains 15 residues. From germline, CDR1 is LNHNV and CDR2 YYDKDF (reference sequence). The CDR3 region has the DNA TGTGCCACCAGCAGAGATCAGGGCACTTCTCAGCCCCAGCATTTT. This encodes CATSRDQGTSQPQHF.

J is TRBJ2-7 and V is TRBV11-2, with D possibly matching TRBD2 (6 bases). The CDR3 runs 15 residues. Germline values: CDR1 SGHAT, CDR2 FQNNGV. V was pared by 4 bases and J by 3 bases, with 16 bases between. The chain's CDR3 is CASSYGTHDHYEQYF. CDR3 DNA: TGTGCCAGCAGCTATGGGACTCATGATCACTACGAGCAGTACTTC. The variable domain in full, with the rest retrieved from reference TRBV11-2 and TRBJ2-7, is EAGVAQSPRYKIIEKRQSVAFWCNPISGHATLYWYQQILGQGPKLLIQFQNNGVVDDSQLPKDRFSAERLKGVDSTLKIQPAKLEDSAVYLCASSYGTHDHYEQYFGPGTRLTVT.

This chain connects TRBV14 to TRBJ2-7; a weak D match, TRBD1 (5 bases). The CDR3 totals 13 residues. CDR1 and CDR2 from the germline V gene are SGHDN and FVKESK. The V end was cut by 4 bases, the J end by 0 bases, with 7 bases between. Here the CDR3 reads CASSRQISYEQYF. Here the CDR3 DNA reads TGTGCCAGCAGCCGACAGATCTCCTACGAGCAGTACTTC.

This chain uses TRBV27 with TRBJ2-7, with 7 positions matching TRBD2. Germline CDR1 is MNHEY and CDR2 is SMNVEV (reference sequence). Unmatched junction bases numbered 11, after V lost 7 bases and J lost 2 bases. CDR3 length: 15 amino acids. In nucleotides, the CDR3 is TGTGCCAGCAATTCCCAGGGCGGGAGCACCTACGAGCAGTACTTC. As protein: CASNSQGGSTYEQYF.

This chain joins TRBV4-3 and TRBJ2-3; a possible D gene is TRBD2 (6 bases). The CDR3 is made up of 16 amino acids. V was pared by 1 base and J by 1 base, with 12 bases between. Germline loops: CDR1 LGHNA, CDR2 YSLEER. The CDR3 nucleotides are TGCGCCAGCAGCCAAGGGACGGGAGTGGGCACAGATACGCAGTATTTT. Its protein is CASSQGTGVGTDTQYF.

This clone was seen a single time. CDR3 DNA sequence: TGTGCCAGCAAGGACACCTCTGGGGCCAACGTCCTGACTTTC. Its translation is CASKDTSGANVLTF. The chain combines TRBV2 with TRBJ2-6; D may be TRBD1 (5 bases). This CDR3 contains 14 residues. Trimming left V 7 bases short and J 0 bases short, with 7 bases between. The germline V gene has CDR1 SNHLY and CDR2 FYNNEI.

The CDR3 nucleotides are TGTGCCAGCAGCTTAGCGGCGGTGAGGTATAATTCACCCCTCCACTTT. This codes for CASSLAAVRYNSPLHF. This chain joins TRBV7-8 and TRBJ1-6, with D hard to call. Looked up from germline, CDR1 is SGHVS and CDR2 is FQNEAQ. This CDR3 is 16 amino acids long. Trimming pared 0 bases from V and 4 bases from J, leaving 10 bases between.

The J gene is TRBJ2-1, the V gene TRBV6-5; perhaps TRBD1 as D (5 bases). The germline CDR1 and CDR2 sequences are MNHEY and SVGAGI. This CDR3 comprises 15 residues. Trimming pared 2 bases from V and 5 bases from J, leaving 13 bases between. The DNA for the CDR3 is TGTGCCAGCAGTTACGATAGCAGGGCCGACAATGAGCAGTTCTTC. Protein product: CASSYDSRADNEQFF.

The chain is built from TRBV19 and TRBJ2-2; D may be TRBD1 (5 bases). Germline V gene data show CDR1 as LNHDA and CDR2 as SQIVND (reference sequence). This CDR3 region has 14 residues. Between the trimmed V and J ends, which lost 5 bases and 1 base, there was a span of 8 bases. The CDR3 region has the DNA TGTGCCAGTAGTCTTAGGGGGAACACCGGGGAGCTGTTTTTT. Amino acid sequence: CASSLRGNTGELFF.

The chain is built from TRBV5-8 and TRBJ2-5; the D gene is possibly TRBD2 (6 bases). Trimming took 2 bases from V and 5 from J, leaving 19 bases between them. CDR3 length: 16 residues. Germline assignment: CDR1 SGHTS and CDR2 YDEGEE. The CDR3 loop reads CASSFFGGGSGETQYF. The CDR3 bases are TGTGCCAGCAGCTTCTTCGGTGGGGGGTCCGGTGAGACCCAGTACTTC.

V and J are TRBV7-2 and TRBJ1-6, with D possibly being TRBD1 (5 bases). The germline V gene encodes CDR1 SGHTA and CDR2 FQGNSA. The CDR3 sequence is 18 residues long. Trimming shortened V by 2 bases and J by 6 bases, and 20 bases separated the two germline ends. CDR3 DNA: TGTGCCAGCAGCTTACGCAGGGTTGCTTGGGAATTTAATTCACCCCTCCACTTT. It codes for CASSLRRVAWEFNSPLHF. The variable domain in full, completed from reference TRBV7-2 and TRBJ1-6, reads GAGVSQSPSNKVTEKGKDVELRCDPISGHTALYWYRQSLGQGLEFLIYFQGNSAPDKSGLPSDRFSAERTGGSVSTLTIQRTQQEDSAVYLCASSLRRVAWEFNSPLHFGNGTRLTVT.

This chain joins TRBV9 and TRBJ2-3, with 14 bases that match TRBD2. Germline CDR1 reads SGDLS; CDR2 reads YYNGEE. V lost 3 bases and J lost 4; bases outside the gene matches: 4. This CDR3 has 16 amino acids. The CDR3 protein is CASSGRLAGGADTQYF. The DNA of the CDR3 is TGTGCCAGCAGCGGGAGACTAGCGGGAGGGGCAGATACGCAGTATTTT.

V gene TRBV28 combines with J gene TRBJ2-7; D possibly corresponds to TRBD1 (6 bases). The ends were cut back, 5 bases at V and 2 bases at J, with 10 bases in the middle. Germline CDR1 reads MDHEN; CDR2 reads SYDVKM. The CDR3 runs to 13 residues. CDR3: CASSLGTPYEQYF. The CDR3 nucleotides are TGTGCCAGCAGTCTCGGGACACCCTACGAGCAGTACTTC.

The sample holds one count of this clone. The chain combines TRBV7-3 with TRBJ2-3; 12 bases map to TRBD2. This CDR3 has 16 residues. J gave up 6 bases and V 0 bases, and 4 bases lay outside the gene matches. The germline V gene has CDR1 SGHTA and CDR2 FQGTGA. This CDR3 is CASSLTLAGGLDTQYF. For the CDR3, the DNA is TGTGCCAGCAGCTTAACCCTAGCGGGAGGGCTTGATACGCAGTATTTT.

The chain employs TRBV29-1 and TRBJ2-7, with 7 bases matching TRBD1. Germline CDR1 is SQVTM and CDR2 is ANQGSEA. The CDR3 is 14 residues long. Trimming at V came to 5 bases and at J to 3 bases, leaving 10 bases not matched to a gene. The CDR3, as DNA: TGCAGCGTTACTACGGACAGGAATTACTACGAGCAGTACTTC. This translates into CSVTTDRNYYEQYF.

The V gene is TRBV21-1, the J gene TRBJ2-1; the DNA was not compared with TRBD1, the D call given in the table. TRBV21-1 is a pseudogene. The CDR3 extends over 16 amino acids. CDR3 nucleotides: TGTGCCAGCAGCAAAGCGGGGGCCAAGACGTGCCATGAGCAGTTCTTC. Its translation: CASSKAGAKTCHEQFF.

This clone showed up just a few times. The chain joins TRBV4-2 to TRBJ1-1; 7 bases match TRBD1. The CDR3 totals 14 residues. The germline CDR1 and CDR2 sequences are LGHNA and YNFKEQ. V trimming: 2 bases; J trimming: 5 bases; junction bases outside the gene matches: 5. Here the CDR3 reads CASSQWTGGTEAFF. As DNA, the CDR3 is TGTGCCAGCAGCCAATGGACAGGCGGGACTGAAGCTTTCTTT.